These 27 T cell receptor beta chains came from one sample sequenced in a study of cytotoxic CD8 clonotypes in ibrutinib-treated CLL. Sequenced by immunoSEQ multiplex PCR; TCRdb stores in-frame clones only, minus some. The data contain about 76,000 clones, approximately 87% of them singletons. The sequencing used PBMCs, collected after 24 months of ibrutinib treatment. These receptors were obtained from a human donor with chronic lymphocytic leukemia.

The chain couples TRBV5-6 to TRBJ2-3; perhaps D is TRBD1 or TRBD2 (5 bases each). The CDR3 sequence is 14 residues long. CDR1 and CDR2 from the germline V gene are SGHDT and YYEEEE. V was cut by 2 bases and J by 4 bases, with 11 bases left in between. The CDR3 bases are TGTGCCAGCAGCTTCGGGACCGAGGCAGATACGCAGTATTTT. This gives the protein CASSFGTEADTQYF.

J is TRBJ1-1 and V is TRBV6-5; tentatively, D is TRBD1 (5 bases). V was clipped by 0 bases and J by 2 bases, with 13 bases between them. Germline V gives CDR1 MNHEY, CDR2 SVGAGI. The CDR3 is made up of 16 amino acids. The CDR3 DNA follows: TGTGCCAGCAGTTACTCTCGACAGATTCAAAACACTGAAGCTTTCTTT. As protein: CASSYSRQIQNTEAFF.

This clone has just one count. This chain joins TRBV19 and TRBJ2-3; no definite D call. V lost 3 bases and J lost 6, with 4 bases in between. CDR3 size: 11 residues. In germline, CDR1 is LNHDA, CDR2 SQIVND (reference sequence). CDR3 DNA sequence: TGTGCCAGTAGTATCCGGGATACGCAGTATTTT. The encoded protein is CASSIRDTQYF.

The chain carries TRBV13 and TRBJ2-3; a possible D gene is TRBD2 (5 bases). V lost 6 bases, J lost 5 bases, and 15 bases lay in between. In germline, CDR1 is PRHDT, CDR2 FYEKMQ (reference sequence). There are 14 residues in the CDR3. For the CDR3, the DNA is TGTGCCAGCAGAACACTGGGAGCACGAGATACGCAGTATTTT. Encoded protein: CASRTLGARDTQYF.

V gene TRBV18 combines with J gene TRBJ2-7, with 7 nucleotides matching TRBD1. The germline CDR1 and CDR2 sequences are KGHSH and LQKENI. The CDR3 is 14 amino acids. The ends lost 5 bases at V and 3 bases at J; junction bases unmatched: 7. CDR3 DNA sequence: TGTGCCAGCTCATCCACCCGGGACAGCTACGAGCAGTACTTC. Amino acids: CASSSTRDSYEQYF.

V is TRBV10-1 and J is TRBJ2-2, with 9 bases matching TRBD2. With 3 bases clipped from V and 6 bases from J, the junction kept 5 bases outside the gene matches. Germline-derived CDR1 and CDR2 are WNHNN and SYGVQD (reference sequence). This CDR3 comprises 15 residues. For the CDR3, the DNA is TGCGCCAGCAGTGAATTGGCGGGAGGGGCCGGGGAGCTGTTTTTT. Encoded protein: CASSELAGGAGELFF.

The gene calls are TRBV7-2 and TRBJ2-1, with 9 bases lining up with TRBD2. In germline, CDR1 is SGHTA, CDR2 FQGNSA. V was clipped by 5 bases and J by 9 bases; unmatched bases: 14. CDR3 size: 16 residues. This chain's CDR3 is CASSTPLAGGPGEQFF. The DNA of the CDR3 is TGTGCCAGCAGCACGCCCCTGGCGGGAGGGCCAGGTGAGCAGTTCTTC. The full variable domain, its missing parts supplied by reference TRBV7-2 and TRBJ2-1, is GAGVSQSPSNKVTEKGKDVELRCDPISGHTALYWYRQSLGQGLEFLIYFQGNSAPDKSGLPSDRFSAERTGGSVSTLTIQRTQQEDSAVYLCASSTPLAGGPGEQFFGPGTRLTVL.

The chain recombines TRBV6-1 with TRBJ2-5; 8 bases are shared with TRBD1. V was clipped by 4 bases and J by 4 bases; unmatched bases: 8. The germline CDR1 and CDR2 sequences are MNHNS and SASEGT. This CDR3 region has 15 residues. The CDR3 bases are TGTGCCAGCAGTGCCGGGCAGGGGGCCCCAGAGACCCAGTACTTC. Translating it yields CASSAGQGAPETQYF.

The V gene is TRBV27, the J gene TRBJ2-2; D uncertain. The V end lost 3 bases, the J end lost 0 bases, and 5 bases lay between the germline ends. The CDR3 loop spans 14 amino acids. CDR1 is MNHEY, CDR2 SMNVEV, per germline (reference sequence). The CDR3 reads CASSLSSNTGELFF. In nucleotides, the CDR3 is TGTGCCAGCAGTTTGAGTTCGAACACCGGGGAGCTGTTTTTT.

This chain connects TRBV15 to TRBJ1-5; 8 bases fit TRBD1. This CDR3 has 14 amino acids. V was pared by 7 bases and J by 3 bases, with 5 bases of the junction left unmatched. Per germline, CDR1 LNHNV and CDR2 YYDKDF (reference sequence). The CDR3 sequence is CATNPDRANQPQHF. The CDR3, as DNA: TGTGCCACCAACCCGGACAGGGCCAATCAGCCCCAGCATTTT.

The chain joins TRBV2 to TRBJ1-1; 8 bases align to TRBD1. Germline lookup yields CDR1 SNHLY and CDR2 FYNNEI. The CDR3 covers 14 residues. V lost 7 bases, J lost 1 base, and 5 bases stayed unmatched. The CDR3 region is CASINDRGNTEAFF. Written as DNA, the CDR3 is TGTGCCAGCATCAATGACAGGGGGAACACTGAAGCTTTCTTT.

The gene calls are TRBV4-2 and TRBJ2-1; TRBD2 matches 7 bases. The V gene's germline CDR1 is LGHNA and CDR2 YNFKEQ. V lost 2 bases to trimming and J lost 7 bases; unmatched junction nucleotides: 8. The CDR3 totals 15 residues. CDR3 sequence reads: CASSQSLLGGNEQFF. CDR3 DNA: TGTGCCAGCAGCCAATCACTCCTCGGGGGGAATGAGCAGTTCTTC.

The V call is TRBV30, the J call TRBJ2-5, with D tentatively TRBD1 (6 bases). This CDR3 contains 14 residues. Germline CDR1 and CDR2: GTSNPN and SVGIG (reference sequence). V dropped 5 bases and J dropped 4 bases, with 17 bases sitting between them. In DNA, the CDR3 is TGTGCCTGGGGCCGGGACATAGCAGCAGAGACCCAGTACTTC. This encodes CAWGRDIAAETQYF.

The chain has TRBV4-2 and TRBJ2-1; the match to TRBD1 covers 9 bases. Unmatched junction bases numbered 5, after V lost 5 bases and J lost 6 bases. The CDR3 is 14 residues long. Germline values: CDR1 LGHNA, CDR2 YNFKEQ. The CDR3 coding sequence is TGTGCCAGCAGCTCAACAGGGGGCGGCAATGAGCAGTTCTTC. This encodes CASSSTGGGNEQFF.

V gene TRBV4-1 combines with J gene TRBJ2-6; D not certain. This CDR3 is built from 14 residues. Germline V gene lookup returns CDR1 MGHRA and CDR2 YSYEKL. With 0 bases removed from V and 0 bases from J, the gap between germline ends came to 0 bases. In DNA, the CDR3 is TGCGCCAGCAGCCAAGACTCTGGGGCCAACGTCCTGACTTTC. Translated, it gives CASSQDSGANVLTF.

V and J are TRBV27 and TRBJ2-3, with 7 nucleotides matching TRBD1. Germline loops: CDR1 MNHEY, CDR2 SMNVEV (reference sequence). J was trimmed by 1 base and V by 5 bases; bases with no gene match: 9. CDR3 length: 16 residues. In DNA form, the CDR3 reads TGTGCCAGCAGTCCTCACCAGGGACAGCGCACAGATACGCAGTATTTT. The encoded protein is CASSPHQGQRTDTQYF.

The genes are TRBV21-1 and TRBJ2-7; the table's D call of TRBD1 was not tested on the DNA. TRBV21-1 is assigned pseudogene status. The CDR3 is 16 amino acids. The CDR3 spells CASSKRTLGPRYEQYF. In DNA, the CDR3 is TGTGCCAGCAGCAAAAGGACACTCGGACCCCGATACGAGCAGTACTTC.

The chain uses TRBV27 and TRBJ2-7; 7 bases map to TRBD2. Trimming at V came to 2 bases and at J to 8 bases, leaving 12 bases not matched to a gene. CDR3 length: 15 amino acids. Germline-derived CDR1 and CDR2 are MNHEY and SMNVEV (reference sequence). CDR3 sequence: CASSLRREKPPQQYF. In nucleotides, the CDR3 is TGTGCCAGCAGTTTACGGCGGGAGAAGCCTCCACAGCAGTACTTC.

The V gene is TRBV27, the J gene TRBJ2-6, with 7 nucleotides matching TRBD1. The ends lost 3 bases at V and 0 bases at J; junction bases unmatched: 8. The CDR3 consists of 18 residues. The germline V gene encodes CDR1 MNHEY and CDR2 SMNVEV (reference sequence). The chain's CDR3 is CASSFYRTGRSGANVLTF. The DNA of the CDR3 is TGTGCCAGCAGTTTCTACAGGACAGGTCGCTCTGGGGCCAACGTCCTGACTTTC.

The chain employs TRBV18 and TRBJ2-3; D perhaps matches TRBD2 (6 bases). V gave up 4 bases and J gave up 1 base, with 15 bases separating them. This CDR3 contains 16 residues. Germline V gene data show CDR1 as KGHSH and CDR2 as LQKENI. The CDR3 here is CASSRVGRKGTDTQYF. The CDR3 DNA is TGTGCCAGCTCACGGGTAGGGAGGAAGGGCACAGATACGCAGTATTTT.

The CDR3 DNA is TGCGCCAGCAGCCCGGGGACAGTGGCAACTAATGAAAAACTGTTTTTT. This codes for CASSPGTVATNEKLFF. The J gene is TRBJ1-4, the V gene TRBV5-1, with 7 nucleotides matching TRBD1. Germline trimming cut 4 bases from V and 0 bases from J; bases unmatched to any gene: 6. This CDR3 has 16 residues. CDR1 and CDR2 (germline): SGHRS, YFSETQ.

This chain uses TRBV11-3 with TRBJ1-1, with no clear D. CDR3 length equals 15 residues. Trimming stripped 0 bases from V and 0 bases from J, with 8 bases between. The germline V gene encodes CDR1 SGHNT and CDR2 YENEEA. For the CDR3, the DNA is TGTGCCAGCAGCTTAGACGGGCGGCTGAACACTGAAGCTTTCTTT. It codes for CASSLDGRLNTEAFF.

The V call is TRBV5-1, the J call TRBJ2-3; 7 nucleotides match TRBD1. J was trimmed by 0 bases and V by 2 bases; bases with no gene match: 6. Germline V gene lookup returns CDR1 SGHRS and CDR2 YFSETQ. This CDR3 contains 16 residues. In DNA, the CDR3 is TGCGCCAGCAGCTTCCTTACAGGGGAGAGCACAGATACGCAGTATTTT. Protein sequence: CASSFLTGESTDTQYF.

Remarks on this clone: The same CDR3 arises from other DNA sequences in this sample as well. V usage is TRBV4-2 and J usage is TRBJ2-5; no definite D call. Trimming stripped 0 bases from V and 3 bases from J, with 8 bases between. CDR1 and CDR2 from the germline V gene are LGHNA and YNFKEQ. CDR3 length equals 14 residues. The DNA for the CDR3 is TGTGCCAGCAGCCAAGAGACCAGAGAAGAGACCCAGTACTTC. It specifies CASSQETREETQYF.

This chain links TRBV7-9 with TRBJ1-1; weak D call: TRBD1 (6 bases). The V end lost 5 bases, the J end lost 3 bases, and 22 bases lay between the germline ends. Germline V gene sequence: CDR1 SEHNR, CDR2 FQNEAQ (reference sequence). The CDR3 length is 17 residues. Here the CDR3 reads CASSPQGTTGFYTEAFF. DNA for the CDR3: TGTGCCAGCAGCCCCCAGGGGACAACTGGGTTTTACACTGAAGCTTTCTTT.

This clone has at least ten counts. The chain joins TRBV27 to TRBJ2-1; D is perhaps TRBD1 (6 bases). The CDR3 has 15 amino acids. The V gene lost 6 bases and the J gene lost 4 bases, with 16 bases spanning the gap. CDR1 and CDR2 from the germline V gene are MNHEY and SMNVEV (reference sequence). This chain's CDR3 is CASRQTGTIYNEQFF. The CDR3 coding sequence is TGTGCCAGCAGGCAAACCGGGACAATTTACAATGAGCAGTTCTTC.

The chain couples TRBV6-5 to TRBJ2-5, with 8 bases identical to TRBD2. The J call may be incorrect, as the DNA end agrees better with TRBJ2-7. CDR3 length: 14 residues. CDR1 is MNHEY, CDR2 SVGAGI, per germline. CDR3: CASKIAGSSYEQYF. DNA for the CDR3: TGTGCCAGCAAAATAGCGGGAAGCTCCTACGAGCAGTACTTC.